The 31 T cell receptor beta chains below come from one sample, sequenced in a study of CD8 T cells in ankylosing spondylitis. TCRdb re-called the 5' RACE reads with MiXCR, one entry per CDR3 protein. The repertoire holds about 160,000 distinct CDR3 sequences, with around 18% as singletons. Material for sequencing was blood, either unsorted or a sorted T cell fraction (not recorded which). The source of these receptors is a male donor with ankylosing spondylitis or in good health (not recorded which).

The sample holds many counts of this clonotype. This chain connects TRBV5-1 to TRBJ1-3, with D unclear. This CDR3 has 14 residues. Germline CDR1 and CDR2: SGHRS and YFSETQ. Between the trimmed V and J ends, which lost 0 bases and 11 bases, there was a span of 15 bases. The CDR3 DNA is TGCGCCAGCAGCTTGGGGCCAGGCTCAGGTTCCATATATTTT. Its translation is CASSLGPGSGSIYF.

This chain links TRBV2 with TRBJ1-1; TRBD1 agrees at 7 bases. This CDR3 region has 16 residues. Germline CDR1 and CDR2: SNHLY and FYNNEI. Trimming cost V 1 base and J 1 base; bases outside gene matches: 6. In DNA, the CDR3 is TGTGCCAGCAGTGAAGAATTTGGGGACAGGAACACTGAAGCTTTCTTT. Protein product: CASSEEFGDRNTEAFF.

This clonotype was detected a few times. This chain joins TRBV4-1 and TRBJ2-5; D is perhaps TRBD1 (5 bases). The germline CDR1 and CDR2 sequences are MGHRA and YSYEKL. V was trimmed by 2 bases and J by 3 bases, leaving 13 bases between them. This CDR3 contains 15 residues. The chain's CDR3 is CASSQPEAGKETQYF. For the CDR3, the DNA is TGCGCCAGCAGCCAACCCGAGGCAGGGAAAGAGACCCAGTACTTC.

The chain is built from TRBV5-1 and TRBJ2-1; TRBD2 aligns across 13 bases. The CDR3 loop spans 18 amino acids. V was pared by 3 bases and J by 0 bases, with 6 bases of the junction left unmatched. In germline, CDR1 is SGHRS, CDR2 YFSETQ. The CDR3 region is CASSWTSGSGTSYNEQFF. Written as DNA, the CDR3 is TGCGCCAGCAGCTGGACTAGCGGGAGTGGGACCTCCTACAATGAGCAGTTCTTC.

This clonotype occurred a few times. The chain recombines TRBV10-3 with TRBJ2-5; D gene unclear. Trimming pared 4 bases from V and 4 bases from J, leaving 7 bases between. The germline V gene encodes CDR1 ENHRY and CDR2 SYGVKD. The CDR3 has 12 residues. The CDR3 sequence is CAISAVGETQYF. The CDR3 nucleotides are TGTGCCATCAGTGCGGTCGGAGAGACCCAGTACTTC.

This clonotype came up many times. V gene TRBV5-1 combines with J gene TRBJ2-1; no reliable D call. CDR1 and CDR2 from the germline V gene are SGHRS and YFSETQ. V lost 4 bases and J 7 bases, leaving 18 bases between the germline ends. CDR3 length: 15 residues. The DNA for the CDR3 is TGCGCCAGCAGCCCCAGAAGGCCCCCTGGGAATGAGCAGTTCTTC. It yields the protein CASSPRRPPGNEQFF.

In its sample, this clonotype was seen a few times. The chain recombines TRBV5-1 with TRBJ1-1; 8 bases map to TRBD1. The junction had 9 bases not matched to a gene; V was cut back by 3 bases and J by 5 bases. The length of the CDR3 is 15 residues. The germline V gene encodes CDR1 SGHRS and CDR2 YFSETQ. The CDR3 DNA follows: TGCGCCAGCAGCTCGCTTGTCAGGGGGCTTACTGAAGCTTTCTTT. It yields the protein CASSSLVRGLTEAFF.

This clonotype was observed many times. J is TRBJ2-1 and V is TRBV7-8; D call uncertain. Per germline, CDR1 SGHVS and CDR2 FQNEAQ. This CDR3 has 14 amino acids. Trimming took 6 bases from V and 6 from J, leaving 15 bases between them. The CDR3 DNA follows: TGTGCCAGCAGATTAAAGGAGTCGGGCAATGAGCAGTTCTTC. Protein: CASRLKESGNEQFF.

This clonotype has at least ten counts. J is TRBJ2-2 and V is TRBV2; D not certain. CDR1 SNHLY and CDR2 FYNNEI come from the germline V gene. The CDR3 loop spans 14 amino acids. V was pared by 4 bases and J by 7 bases, with 13 bases between. The CDR3 sequence is CASSGQLGGGELFF. The CDR3 coding sequence is TGTGCCAGCAGTGGGCAGCTAGGCGGCGGGGAGCTGTTTTTT. Combining the CDR3 with reference TRBV2 and TRBJ2-2 gives the whole variable domain EPEVTQTPSHQVTQMGQEVILRCVPISNHLYFYWYRQILGQKVEFLVSFYNNEISEKSEIFDDQFSVERPDGSNFTLKIRSTKLEDSAMYFCASSGQLGGGELFFGEGSRLTVL.

This clonotype was seen a handful of times. The rearrangement uses TRBV28 and TRBJ2-1; TRBD2 might be the D (6 bases). Germline lookup yields CDR1 MDHEN and CDR2 SYDVKM. V was clipped by 3 bases and J by 4 bases, with 13 bases between them. The CDR3 has 15 residues. CDR3 DNA sequence: TGTGCCAGCAGTTTTGCGGGGACCCTTTACAATGAGCAGTTCTTC. Protein: CASSFAGTLYNEQFF.

This clonotype was seen a few times. This chain connects TRBV25-1 to TRBJ1-1, with TRBD1 matching 7 bases. The CDR3 spans 14 residues. Germline lookup yields CDR1 MGHDK and CDR2 SYGVNS. V dropped 6 bases and J dropped 1; count of bases not matched to a gene: 5. The CDR3 DNA reads TGTGCCAGCAGATTAGGGGGCAGGAACACTGAAGCTTTCTTT. It encodes CASRLGGRNTEAFF. The entire variable domain, with the rest obtained from reference TRBV25-1 and TRBJ1-1, is as follows: EADIYQTPRYLVIGTGKKITLECSQTMGHDKMYWYQQDPGMELHLIHYSYGVNSTEKGDLSSESTVSRIRTEHFPLTLESARPSHTSQYLCASRLGGRNTEAFFGQGTRLTVV.

This clonotype showed up just a few times. The V gene is TRBV4-2, the J gene TRBJ2-2; TRBD2 aligns across 10 bases. Losses at the gene ends were 3 bases for V and 5 bases for J; bases not matched to a gene: 6. The CDR3 spans 16 residues. Germline loops: CDR1 LGHNA, CDR2 YNFKEQ. The DNA for the CDR3 is TGTGCCAGCAGCCAGCCTAGCGGGAGAGAAACCGGGGAGCTGTTTTTT. This codes for CASSQPSGRETGELFF.

This clonotype was observed once. This may be a read error, as it is one base from a much larger clone. This chain joins TRBV27 and TRBJ2-1; 12 bases align to TRBD2. The CDR3 sequence is 15 residues long. The V and J ends lost 4 bases and 9 bases, in that order; junction bases with no gene match: 7. From germline, CDR1 is MNHEY and CDR2 SMNVEV (reference sequence). CDR3 region: CASSSSGRAHVEQFF. Written as DNA, the CDR3 is TGTGCCAGCAGTTCTAGCGGGAGGGCCCACGTTGAGCAGTTCTTC.

The chain employs TRBV2 and TRBJ2-7, with a weak D call TRBD2 (6 bases). Per germline, CDR1 SNHLY and CDR2 FYNNEI. V lost 10 bases to trimming and J lost 6 bases, with 22 bases between them. The CDR3 has 14 residues. The CDR3 reads CATGGTINLGEQYF. For the CDR3, the DNA is TGTGCCACTGGGGGGACGATAAATTTGGGCGAGCAGTACTTC.

A word on this clonotype: An end of the junction differs from the germline gene, which may be a read error. V is TRBV20-1 and J is TRBJ2-1; 9 nucleotides line up with TRBD2. Germline-derived CDR1 and CDR2 are DFQATT and SNEGSKA (reference sequence). This CDR3 region has 14 residues. This CDR3 reads CSASLAGDYNKQFF. In DNA, the CDR3 is TGCAGTGCAAGCTTAGCGGGAGACTACAATAAGCAGTTCTTC.

V gene TRBV6-2 or TRBV6-3 combines with J gene TRBJ2-5; 14 positions match TRBD2. The J segment lost 5 bases and the V segment lost 4 bases, leaving 15 bases of the junction unmatched. Germline CDR1 reads MNHEY; CDR2 reads SVGEGT. This CDR3 contains 19 residues. CDR3 sequence reads: CASSFATGTSGRGSETQYF. The CDR3 bases are TGTGCCAGCAGTTTCGCTACCGGGACTAGCGGGAGAGGGTCGGAGACCCAGTACTTC.

This chain links TRBV20-1 with TRBJ2-7, with TRBD1 identical over 8 bases. The CDR3 covers 12 residues. Germline loops: CDR1 DFQATT, CDR2 SNEGSKA (reference sequence). Trimming cost V 6 bases and J 6 bases; bases outside gene matches: 7. CDR3 protein: CSADREKGEQYF. CDR3 coding DNA: TGCAGTGCGGACAGGGAAAAAGGCGAGCAGTACTTC.

The chain couples TRBV30 to TRBJ1-1; D remains ambiguous. This CDR3 is built from 14 residues. Trimming took 6 bases from V and 1 from J, leaving 15 bases between them. Germline CDR1 GTSNPN, CDR2 SVGIG (reference sequence). The CDR3 sequence: CACLRRTGNTEAFF. In DNA form, the CDR3 reads TGTGCCTGCCTCCGCCGTACGGGGAACACTGAAGCTTTCTTT.

This clonotype was counted at least ten times. The chain uses TRBV20-1 and TRBJ1-2; D is ambiguous. CDR3 size: 13 residues. The ends were cut back, 0 bases at V and 4 bases at J, with 9 bases in the middle. Germline V CDR1 and CDR2: DFQATT, SNEGSKA (reference sequence). This chain's CDR3 is CSARDATSYGYTF. The DNA of the CDR3 is TGCAGTGCTAGAGATGCGACATCCTATGGCTACACCTTC.

This clonotype was seen a handful of times. The chain links TRBV20-1 to TRBJ1-5; 7 bases are a match to TRBD1. Germline V gene lookup returns CDR1 DFQATT and CDR2 SNEGSKA (reference sequence). The CDR3 loop spans 16 amino acids. V was clipped by 6 bases and J by 0 bases; unmatched bases: 11. The DNA for the CDR3 is TGCAGTGCCCCCCCAGACAGGGTCTATAGCAATCAGCCCCAGCATTTT. Amino acid sequence: CSAPPDRVYSNQPQHF.

This clonotype was seen more than once but under ten times. This chain joins TRBV3-1 and TRBJ2-1, with D tentatively TRBD2 (6 bases). The germline gives CDR1 LGHDT, CDR2 YNNKEL (reference sequence). There are 14 residues in the CDR3. V was cut by 4 bases and J by 5 bases, with 12 bases left in between. The CDR3, as DNA: TGTGCCAGCAGCCTCGGGACTCCTAACAATGAGCAGTTCTTC. Translation gives CASSLGTPNNEQFF.

This clonotype has ten or more counts. CDR3 region: CASSPGQGAYNEQFF. Here the CDR3 DNA reads TGTGCCAGCTCACCCGGACAGGGGGCCTACAATGAGCAGTTCTTC. The chain couples TRBV18 to TRBJ2-1; 10 bases line up with TRBD1. Trimming took 3 bases from V and 2 from J; bases not matched to a gene: 1. Germline values: CDR1 KGHSH, CDR2 LQKENI. This CDR3 comprises 15 residues.

Turning to this clonotype: Germline and junction disagree at one end, which may indicate a read error. The rearrangement joins TRBV30 to TRBJ2-3; 7 bases line up with TRBD1. Germline V gives CDR1 GTSNPN, CDR2 SVGIG (reference sequence). CDR3 length: 13 residues. The CDR3 region has the DNA TGTGCCGGGAGACAGGGCAAGGGGGATACGCAGTATTTT. Translating it yields CAGRQGKGDTQYF.

This clonotype showed up just a few times. The chain joins TRBV11-2 to TRBJ2-2, with TRBD2 matching over 7 bases. Germline V lookup: CDR1 SGHAT, CDR2 FQNNGV. This CDR3 comprises 14 residues. Trimming at V came to 4 bases and at J to 4 bases, leaving 3 bases not matched to a gene. Here the CDR3 reads CASSSGLVTGELFF. In DNA form, the CDR3 reads TGTGCCAGCAGCTCCGGACTAGTCACCGGGGAGCTGTTTTTT.

This clonotype was counted at least ten times. J is TRBJ2-4 and V is TRBV28; 11 bases agree with TRBD2. The V gene's germline CDR1 is MDHEN and CDR2 SYDVKM. This CDR3 has 18 residues. J was trimmed by 7 bases and V by 2 bases; bases with no gene match: 13. The CDR3 here is CASSLPRIAGGPGNIQYF. CDR3 DNA sequence: TGTGCCAGCAGTTTACCAAGAATAGCGGGAGGGCCAGGGAACATTCAGTACTTC. The variable domain in full, with the rest retrieved from reference TRBV28 and TRBJ2-4, is DVKVTQSSRYLVKRTGEKVFLECVQDMDHENMFWYRQDPGLGLRLIYFSYDVKMKEKGDIPEGYSVSREKKERFSLILESASTNQTSMYLCASSLPRIAGGPGNIQYFGAGTRLSVL.

Many counts were recorded for this clonotype. V and J are TRBV5-1 and TRBJ1-2, with no clear D. The CDR3 extends over 14 amino acids. Per germline, CDR1 SGHRS and CDR2 YFSETQ. V gave up 1 base and J gave up 4 bases, with 11 bases separating them. As DNA, the CDR3 is TGCGCCAGCAGCTTGTCCCGCGGATCCTATGGCTACACCTTC. It translates to CASSLSRGSYGYTF.

The chain is built from TRBV4-1 and TRBJ2-7; 8 positions match TRBD1. With V trimmed by 0 bases and J by 3 bases, 4 bases remained unmatched. CDR1 MGHRA and CDR2 YSYEKL come from the germline V gene. This CDR3 comprises 15 residues. DNA of the CDR3: TGCGCCAGCAGCCAAGATGGGGGACAGGTCTACGAGCAGTACTTC. Translated: CASSQDGGQVYEQYF.

This clonotype was counted ten times or more. The chain is built from TRBV29-1 and TRBJ2-4, with 9 bases aligning to TRBD1. Germline lookup yields CDR1 SQVTM and CDR2 ANQGSEA. V was clipped by 5 bases and J by 7 bases; unmatched bases: 9. The length of the CDR3 is 14 residues. The CDR3 loop is CSVKPTGGRNIQYF. The CDR3 region has the DNA TGCAGCGTTAAACCCACAGGGGGCAGGAACATTCAGTACTTC.

As for this clonotype: A much larger clone lies a single base off, so this may be a read error. V and J are TRBV5-1 and TRBJ2-1; D uncertain. Germline CDR1 and CDR2: SGHRS and YFSETQ. The CDR3 contains 12 residues. The V and J ends lost 4 bases and 3 bases respectively, with 5 bases between them. CDR3: CASSPDYNEQFF. The CDR3 DNA reads TGCGCCAGCAGCCCCGACTACAATGAGCAGTTCTTC.

This clonotype appeared a few times. The chain joins TRBV5-1 to TRBJ2-2, with D tentatively TRBD1 (6 bases). CDR1 is SGHRS and CDR2 is YFSETQ in the germline V gene. Trimming removed 2 bases at V and 2 bases at J, with 10 bases between. There are 15 residues in the CDR3. This CDR3 is CASSFGQINTGELFF. CDR3 sequence (DNA): TGCGCCAGCAGCTTTGGACAGATAAACACCGGGGAGCTGTTTTTT.

There are many counts of this clonotype. The chain is built from TRBV28 and TRBJ2-7; possible D gene TRBD2, 6 bases. The germline CDR1 and CDR2 sequences are MDHEN and SYDVKM. This CDR3 spans 13 amino acids. V shed 7 bases and J shed 6 bases, with 16 bases lying between them. CDR3 loop: CASTGTASREQYF. DNA of the CDR3: TGTGCCAGCACCGGGACTGCCTCCCGCGAGCAGTACTTC.